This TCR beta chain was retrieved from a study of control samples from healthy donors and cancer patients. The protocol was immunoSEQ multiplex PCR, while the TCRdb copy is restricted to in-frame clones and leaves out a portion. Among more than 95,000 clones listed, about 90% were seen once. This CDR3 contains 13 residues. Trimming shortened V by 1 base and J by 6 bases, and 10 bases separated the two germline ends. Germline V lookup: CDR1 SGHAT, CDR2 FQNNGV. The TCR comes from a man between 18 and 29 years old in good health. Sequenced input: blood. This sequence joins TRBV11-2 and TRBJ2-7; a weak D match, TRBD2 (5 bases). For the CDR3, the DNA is TGTGCCAGCAGCTTAGCTAGCTTTGGCGAGCAGTACTTC. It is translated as CASSLASFGEQYF.